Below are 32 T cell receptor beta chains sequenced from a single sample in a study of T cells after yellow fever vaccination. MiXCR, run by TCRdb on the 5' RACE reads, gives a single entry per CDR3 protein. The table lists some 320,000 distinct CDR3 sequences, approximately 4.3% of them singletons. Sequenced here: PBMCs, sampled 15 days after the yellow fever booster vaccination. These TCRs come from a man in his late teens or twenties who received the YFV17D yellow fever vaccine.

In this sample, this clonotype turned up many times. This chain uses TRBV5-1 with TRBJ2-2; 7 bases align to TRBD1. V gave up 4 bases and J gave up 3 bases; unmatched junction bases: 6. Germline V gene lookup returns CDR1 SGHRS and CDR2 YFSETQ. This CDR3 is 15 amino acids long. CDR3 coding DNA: TGCGCCAGCAGCCTGATGACAGGGCACACCGGGGAGCTGTTTTTT. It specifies CASSLMTGHTGELFF. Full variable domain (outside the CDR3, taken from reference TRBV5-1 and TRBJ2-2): KAGVTQTPRYLIKTRGQQVTLSCSPISGHRSVSWYQQTPGQGLQFLFEYFSETQRNKGNFPGRFSGRQFSNSRSEMNVSTLELGDSALYLCASSLMTGHTGELFFGEGSRLTVL.

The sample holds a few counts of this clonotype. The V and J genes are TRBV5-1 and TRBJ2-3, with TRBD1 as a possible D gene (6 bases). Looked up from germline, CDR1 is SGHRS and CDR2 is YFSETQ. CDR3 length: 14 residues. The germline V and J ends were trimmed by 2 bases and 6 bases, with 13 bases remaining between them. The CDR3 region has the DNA TGCGCCAGCAGCTTAAACGGCCAGGGGGATACGCAGTATTTT. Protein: CASSLNGQGDTQYF.

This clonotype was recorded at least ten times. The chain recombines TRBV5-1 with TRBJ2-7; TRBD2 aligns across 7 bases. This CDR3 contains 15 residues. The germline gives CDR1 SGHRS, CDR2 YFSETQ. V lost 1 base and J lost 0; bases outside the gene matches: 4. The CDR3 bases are TGCGCCAGCAGCTTGTTGGGGGGGAGCTCCTACGAGCAGTACGTC. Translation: CASSLLGGSSYEQYV.

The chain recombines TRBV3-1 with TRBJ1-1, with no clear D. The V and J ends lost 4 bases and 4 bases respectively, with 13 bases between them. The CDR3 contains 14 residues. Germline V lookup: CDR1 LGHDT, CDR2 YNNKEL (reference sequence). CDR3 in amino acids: CASSLSSAGTEAFF. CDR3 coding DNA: TGTGCCAGCAGCCTTTCATCTGCGGGCACTGAAGCTTTCTTT. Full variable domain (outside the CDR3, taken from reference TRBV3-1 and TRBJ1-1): DTAVSQTPKYLVTQMGNDKSIKCEQNLGHDTMYWYKQDSKKFLKIMFSYNNKELIINETVPNRFSPKSPDKAHLNLHINSLELGDSAVYFCASSLSSAGTEAFFGQGTRLTVV.

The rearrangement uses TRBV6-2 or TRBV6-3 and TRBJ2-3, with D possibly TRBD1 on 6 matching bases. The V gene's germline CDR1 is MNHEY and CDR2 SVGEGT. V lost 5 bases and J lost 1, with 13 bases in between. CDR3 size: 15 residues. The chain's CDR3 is CASSPRTAGTDTQYF. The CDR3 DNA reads TGTGCCAGCAGTCCTCGGACAGCCGGCACAGATACGCAGTATTTT.

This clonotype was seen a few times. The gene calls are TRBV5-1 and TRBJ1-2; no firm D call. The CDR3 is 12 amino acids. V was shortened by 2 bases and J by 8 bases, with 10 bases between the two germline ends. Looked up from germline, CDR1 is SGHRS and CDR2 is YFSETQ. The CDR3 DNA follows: TGCGCCAGCAGCTTCACCGAGGGAGGCTACACCTTC. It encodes CASSFTEGGYTF.

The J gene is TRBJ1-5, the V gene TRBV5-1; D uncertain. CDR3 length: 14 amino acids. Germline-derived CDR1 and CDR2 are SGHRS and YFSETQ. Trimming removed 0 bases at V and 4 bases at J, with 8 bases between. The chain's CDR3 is CASSLVPENQPQHF. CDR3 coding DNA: TGCGCCAGCAGCTTGGTCCCGGAAAATCAGCCCCAGCATTTT.

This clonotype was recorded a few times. In DNA, the CDR3 is TGTGCCATCAGCTCCGGGACCCAGAACTACGAGCAGTACTTC. Translation gives CAISSGTQNYEQYF. This chain links TRBV10-3 with TRBJ2-7, with D perhaps given as TRBD1 or TRBD2 (5 bases each). Germline CDR1 ENHRY, CDR2 SYGVKD. The CDR3 length is 14 residues. V shed 6 bases and J shed 3 bases, with 15 bases lying between them.

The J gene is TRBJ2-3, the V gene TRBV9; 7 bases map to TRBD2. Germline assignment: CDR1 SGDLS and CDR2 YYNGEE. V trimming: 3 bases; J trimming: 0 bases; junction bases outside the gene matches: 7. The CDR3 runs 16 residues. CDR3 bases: TGTGCCAGCAGCGCCAGCGGGGACCCTAGCACAGATACGCAGTATTTT. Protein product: CASSASGDPSTDTQYF.

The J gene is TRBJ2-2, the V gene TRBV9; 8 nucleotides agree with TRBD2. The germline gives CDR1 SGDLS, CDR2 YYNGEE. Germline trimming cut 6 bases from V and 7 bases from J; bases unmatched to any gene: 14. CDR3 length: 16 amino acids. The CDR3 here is CASTSVGGGRDGELFF. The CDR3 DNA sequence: TGTGCCAGCACCTCAGTGGGCGGGGGGCGTGACGGGGAGCTGTTTTTT.

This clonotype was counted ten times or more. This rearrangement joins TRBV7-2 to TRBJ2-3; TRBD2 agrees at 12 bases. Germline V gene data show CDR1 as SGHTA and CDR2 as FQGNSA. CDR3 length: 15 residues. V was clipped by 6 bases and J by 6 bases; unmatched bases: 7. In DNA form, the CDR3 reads TGTGCCAGCAGTTCCCCTAGCGGGGGGGAGGATACGCAGTATTTT. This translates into CASSSPSGGEDTQYF.

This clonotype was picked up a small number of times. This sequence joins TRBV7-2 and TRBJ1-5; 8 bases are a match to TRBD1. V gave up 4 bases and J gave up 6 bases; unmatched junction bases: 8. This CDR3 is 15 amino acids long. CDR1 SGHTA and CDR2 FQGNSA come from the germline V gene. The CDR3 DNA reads TGTGCCAGCAGCTACCGACAGGGGTCGGGTCAGCCCCAGCATTTT. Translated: CASSYRQGSGQPQHF. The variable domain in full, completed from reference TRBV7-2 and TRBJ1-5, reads GAGVSQSPSNKVTEKGKDVELRCDPISGHTALYWYRQSLGQGLEFLIYFQGNSAPDKSGLPSDRFSAERTGGSVSTLTIQRTQQEDSAVYLCASSYRQGSGQPQHFGDGTRLSIL.

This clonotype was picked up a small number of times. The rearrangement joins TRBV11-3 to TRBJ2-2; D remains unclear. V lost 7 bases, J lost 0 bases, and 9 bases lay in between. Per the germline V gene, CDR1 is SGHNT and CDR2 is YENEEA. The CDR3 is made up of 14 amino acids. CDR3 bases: TGTGCCAGCAAATGGGCACCGAACACCGGGGAGCTGTTTTTT. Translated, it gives CASKWAPNTGELFF.

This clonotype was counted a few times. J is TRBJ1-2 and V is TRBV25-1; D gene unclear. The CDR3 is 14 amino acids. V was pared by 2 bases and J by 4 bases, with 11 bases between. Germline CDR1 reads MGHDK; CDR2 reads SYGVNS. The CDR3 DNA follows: TGTGCCAGCAGTGAAATTAACAGCCTCTATGGCTACACCTTC. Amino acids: CASSEINSLYGYTF.

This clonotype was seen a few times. CDR3 amino acids: CASSDRGYTNEKLFF. Here the CDR3 DNA reads TGTGCCAGCAGTGACAGGGGGTATACTAATGAAAAACTGTTTTTT. This rearrangement joins TRBV6-1 to TRBJ1-4, with TRBD1 identical over 7 bases. This CDR3 comprises 15 residues. Germline V gives CDR1 MNHNS, CDR2 SASEGT. With 3 bases clipped from V and 2 bases from J, the junction kept 3 bases outside the gene matches.

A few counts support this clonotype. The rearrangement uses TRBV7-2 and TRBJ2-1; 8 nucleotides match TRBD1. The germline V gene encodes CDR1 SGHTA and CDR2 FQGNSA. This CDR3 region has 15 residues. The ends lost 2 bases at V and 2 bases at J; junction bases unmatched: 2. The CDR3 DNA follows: TGTGCCAGCAGCTTAACAGGGGGAACCTACAATGAGCAGTTCTTC. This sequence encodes CASSLTGGTYNEQFF.

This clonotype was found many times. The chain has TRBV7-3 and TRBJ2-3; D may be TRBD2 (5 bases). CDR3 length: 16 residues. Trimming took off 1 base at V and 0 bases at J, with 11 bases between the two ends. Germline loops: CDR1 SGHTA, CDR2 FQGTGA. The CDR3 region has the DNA TGTGCCAGCAGCTTAAATAAGCGGTCTAGCACAGATACGCAGTATTTT. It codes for CASSLNKRSSTDTQYF.

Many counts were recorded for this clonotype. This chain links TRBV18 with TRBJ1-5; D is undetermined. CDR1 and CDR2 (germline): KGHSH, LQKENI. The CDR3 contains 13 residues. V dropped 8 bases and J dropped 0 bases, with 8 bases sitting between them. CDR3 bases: TGTGCCAGCAGCCCCGGTAGCAATCAGCCCCAGCATTTT. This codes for CASSPGSNQPQHF.

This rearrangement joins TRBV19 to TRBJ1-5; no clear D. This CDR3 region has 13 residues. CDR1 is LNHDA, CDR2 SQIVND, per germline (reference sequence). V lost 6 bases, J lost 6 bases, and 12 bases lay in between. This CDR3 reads CASRPFGTQPQHF. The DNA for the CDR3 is TGTGCCAGTAGGCCCTTTGGTACTCAGCCCCAGCATTTT.

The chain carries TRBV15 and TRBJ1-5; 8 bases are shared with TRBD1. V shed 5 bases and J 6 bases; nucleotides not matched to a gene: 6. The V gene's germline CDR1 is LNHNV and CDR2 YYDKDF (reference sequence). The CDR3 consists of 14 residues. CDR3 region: CATSVGTGAQPQHF. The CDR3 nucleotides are TGTGCCACCAGCGTAGGGACAGGAGCTCAGCCCCAGCATTTT.

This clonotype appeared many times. CDR3: CASSLITGYPNEQFF. CDR3 bases: TGCGCCAGCAGCTTAATTACAGGGTACCCCAATGAGCAGTTCTTC. J is TRBJ2-1 and V is TRBV5-1; D perhaps matches TRBD1 (6 bases). The germline CDR1 and CDR2 sequences are SGHRS and YFSETQ. V gave up 2 bases and J gave up 6 bases, with 15 bases separating them. This CDR3 is 15 amino acids long.

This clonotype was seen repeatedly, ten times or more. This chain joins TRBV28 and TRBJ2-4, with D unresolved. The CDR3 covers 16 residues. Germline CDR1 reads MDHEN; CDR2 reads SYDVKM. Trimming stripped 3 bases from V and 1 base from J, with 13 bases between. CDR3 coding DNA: TGTGCCAGCAGTTTTAGCCCCCCTGGGGCCAAAAACATTCAGTACTTC. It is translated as CASSFSPPGAKNIQYF.

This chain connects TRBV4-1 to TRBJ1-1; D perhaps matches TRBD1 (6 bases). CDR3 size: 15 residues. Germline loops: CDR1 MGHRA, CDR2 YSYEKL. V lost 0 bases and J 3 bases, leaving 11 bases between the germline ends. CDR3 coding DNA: TGCGCCAGCAGCCAAGATACAGGGTGGGACACTGAAGCTTTCTTT. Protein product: CASSQDTGWDTEAFF.

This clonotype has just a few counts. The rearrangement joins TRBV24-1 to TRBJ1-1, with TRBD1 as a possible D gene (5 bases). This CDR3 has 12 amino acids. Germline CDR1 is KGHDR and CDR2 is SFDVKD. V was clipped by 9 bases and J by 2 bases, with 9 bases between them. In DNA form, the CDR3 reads TGTGCCACCTCAGGGCCTAACACTGAAGCTTTCTTT. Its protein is CATSGPNTEAFF.

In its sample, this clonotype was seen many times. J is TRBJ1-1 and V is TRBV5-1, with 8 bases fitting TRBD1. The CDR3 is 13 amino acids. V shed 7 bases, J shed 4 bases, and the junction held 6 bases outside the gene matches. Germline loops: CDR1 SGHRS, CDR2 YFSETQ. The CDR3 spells CASGLQGGTEAFF. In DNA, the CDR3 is TGCGCCAGCGGACTACAGGGGGGCACTGAAGCTTTCTTT.

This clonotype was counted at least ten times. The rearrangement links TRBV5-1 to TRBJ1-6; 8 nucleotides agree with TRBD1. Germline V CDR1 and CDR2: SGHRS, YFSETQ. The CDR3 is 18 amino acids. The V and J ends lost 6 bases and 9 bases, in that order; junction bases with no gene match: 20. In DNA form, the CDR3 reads TGCGCCAGCACCAAGACAGGGGTGAAGACCCCAGGCTCTTCACCCCTCCACTTT. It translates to CASTKTGVKTPGSSPLHF. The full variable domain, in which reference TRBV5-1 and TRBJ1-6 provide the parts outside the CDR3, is KAGVTQTPRYLIKTRGQQVTLSCSPISGHRSVSWYQQTPGQGLQFLFEYFSETQRNKGNFPGRFSGRQFSNSRSEMNVSTLELGDSALYLCASTKTGVKTPGSSPLHFGNGTRLTVT.

The CDR3 nucleotides are TGTGCCAGTAGTCCTCGGACAGGGCGAGTTGCGAAAAACATTCAGTACTTC. Its translation is CASSPRTGRVAKNIQYF. The chain uses TRBV19 and TRBJ2-4; 8 nucleotides match TRBD1. CDR3 length: 17 residues. CDR1 is LNHDA and CDR2 is SQIVND in the germline V gene (reference sequence). V dropped 5 bases and J dropped 4; count of bases not matched to a gene: 13.

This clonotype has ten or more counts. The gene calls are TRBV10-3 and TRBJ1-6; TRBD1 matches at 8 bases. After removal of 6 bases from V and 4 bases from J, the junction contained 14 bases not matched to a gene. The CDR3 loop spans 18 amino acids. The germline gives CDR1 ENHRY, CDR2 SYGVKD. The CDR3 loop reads CAISRGWTGRRYNSPLHF. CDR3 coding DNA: TGTGCCATCAGCAGAGGATGGACAGGGAGGAGGTATAATTCACCCCTCCACTTT.

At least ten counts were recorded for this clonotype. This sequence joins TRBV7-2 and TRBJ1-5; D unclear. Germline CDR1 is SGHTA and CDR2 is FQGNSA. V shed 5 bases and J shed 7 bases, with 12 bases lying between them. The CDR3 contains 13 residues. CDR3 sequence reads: CASSLTLEQPQHF. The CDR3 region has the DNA TGTGCCAGCAGCCTAACCTTGGAGCAGCCCCAGCATTTT.

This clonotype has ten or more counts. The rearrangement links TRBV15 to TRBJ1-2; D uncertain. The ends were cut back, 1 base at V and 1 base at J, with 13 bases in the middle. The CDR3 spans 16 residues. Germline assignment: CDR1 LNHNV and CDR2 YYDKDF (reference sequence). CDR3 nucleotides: TGTGCCACCAGCAGAGCTTTACAGTCCCTTAACTATGGCTACACCTTC. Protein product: CATSRALQSLNYGYTF.

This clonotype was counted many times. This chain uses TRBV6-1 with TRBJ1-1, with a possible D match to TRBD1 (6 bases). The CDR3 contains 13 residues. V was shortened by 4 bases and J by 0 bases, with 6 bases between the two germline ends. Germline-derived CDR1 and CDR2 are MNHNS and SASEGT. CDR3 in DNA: TGTGCCAGCAGTGGGACAGTGAACACTGAAGCTTTCTTT. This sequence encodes CASSGTVNTEAFF.

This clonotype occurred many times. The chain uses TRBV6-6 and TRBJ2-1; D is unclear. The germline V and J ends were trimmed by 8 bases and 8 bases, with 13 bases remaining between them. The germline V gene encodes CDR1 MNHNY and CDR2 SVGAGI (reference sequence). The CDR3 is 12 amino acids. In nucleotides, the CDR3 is TGTGCCAGCCGAGGCTCAGCACATGAGCAGTTCTTC. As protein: CASRGSAHEQFF.